This TCR beta chain is drawn from a study of OX40 agonist ivuxolimab in advanced cancers. As for this clone: Other DNA sequences in this sample translate to the same CDR3.

Germline V CDR1 and CDR2: MDHEN, SYDVKM. The CDR3 is made up of 14 amino acids. V was clipped by 6 bases and J by 2 bases; unmatched bases: 6. The protocol was immunoSEQ multiplex PCR, while the TCRdb copy is restricted to in-frame clones and leaves out a portion. The sample includes 63,000 or so clones, more than 80% of them seen just once. The sequence came from an adult with an advanced solid tumor such as melanoma, head and neck, liver or kidney cancer. The material was CD4+ or CD8+ T cells sorted from blood, obtained in a trial of the OX40 agonist ivuxolimab. The chain uses TRBV28 and TRBJ1-2, with 7 nucleotides matching TRBD1. CDR3 bases: TGTGCCAGCAGCCGCCAGGGACAGAACTATGGCTACACCTTC. It translates to CASSRQGQNYGYTF.